A single sample gave rise to the 26 T cell receptor beta chains below, sequenced in a study of blood T cell repertoires in COVID-19. Libraries were prepared by immunoSEQ multiplex PCR; TCRdb keeps only in-frame clonotypes and omits some of them. The sample yields about 50,000 clones, about 90% seen once. Sequenced input: peripheral blood. The receptor source for this set is a human donor with active COVID-19. The donor label of this sample is uncertain.

J is TRBJ1-2 and V is TRBV19, with 8 bases fitting TRBD1. The ends lost 5 bases at V and 4 bases at J; junction bases unmatched: 6. Germline V gives CDR1 LNHDA, CDR2 SQIVND (reference sequence). The CDR3 is made up of 14 amino acids. CDR3 sequence: CASSGQGTPYGYTF. For the CDR3, the DNA is TGTGCCAGTAGTGGACAGGGTACACCCTATGGCTACACCTTC. The whole variable domain, filled in from reference TRBV19 and TRBJ1-2, reads DGGITQSPKYLFRKEGQNVTLSCEQNLNHDAMYWYRQDPGQGLRLIYYSQIVNDFQKGDIAEGYSVSREKKESFPLTVTSAQKNPTAFYLCASSGQGTPYGYTFGSGTRLTVV.

The chain couples TRBV27 to TRBJ1-2, with TRBD1 matching 8 bases. The CDR3 extends over 14 amino acids. CDR1 and CDR2 from the germline V gene are MNHEY and SMNVEV (reference sequence). V lost 5 bases to trimming and J lost 7 bases; unmatched junction nucleotides: 9. CDR3 coding DNA: TGTGCCAGCAGTCCTCTCCAGGGGGCGAGTGGCTACACCTTC. Protein product: CASSPLQGASGYTF.

V gene TRBV19 combines with J gene TRBJ2-2, with 10 positions matching TRBD1. Germline values: CDR1 LNHDA, CDR2 SQIVND (reference sequence). There are 21 residues in the CDR3. The V gene end was trimmed by 6 bases and the J gene end by 0 bases; junction bases not matched to a gene: 19. CDR3 protein: CASRPLGGGQGPRANTGELFF. The CDR3 DNA follows: TGTGCCAGTAGACCTCTGGGGGGGGGACAGGGGCCCCGCGCGAACACCGGGGAGCTGTTTTTT.

V usage is TRBV5-1 and J usage is TRBJ2-3; TRBD2 matches 8 bases. Germline V gene sequence: CDR1 SGHRS, CDR2 YFSETQ. The length of the CDR3 is 16 residues. V trimming: 4 bases; J trimming: 2 bases; junction bases outside the gene matches: 9. This CDR3 reads CASSTQGGGTTDTQYF. In DNA, the CDR3 is TGCGCCAGCAGCACTCAAGGCGGGGGGACCACAGATACGCAGTATTTT. Filled out from reference TRBV5-1 and TRBJ2-3, the complete variable domain reads KAGVTQTPRYLIKTRGQQVTLSCSPISGHRSVSWYQQTPGQGLQFLFEYFSETQRNKGNFPGRFSGRQFSNSRSEMNVSTLELGDSALYLCASSTQGGGTTDTQYFGPGTRLTVL.

The chain couples TRBV6-5 to TRBJ1-5; 8 positions agree with TRBD1. V was clipped by 6 bases and J by 6 bases; unmatched bases: 7. The germline V gene encodes CDR1 MNHEY and CDR2 SVGAGI. The CDR3 consists of 14 residues. CDR3 coding DNA: TGTGCCAGCAGCGGACAGGGAGTTCTTCAGCCCCAGCATTTT. Translating gives CASSGQGVLQPQHF.

The chain has TRBV10-3 and TRBJ2-6; TRBD2 aligns across 10 bases. V dropped 7 bases and J dropped 0; count of bases not matched to a gene: 3. The CDR3 is made up of 16 amino acids. Germline V gene sequence: CDR1 ENHRY, CDR2 SYGVKD. CDR3 sequence reads: CAIKGTSASGANVLTF. The CDR3, as DNA: TGTGCCATCAAGGGGACTAGCGCCTCTGGGGCCAACGTCCTGACTTTC.

The chain uses TRBV18 and TRBJ2-7; 7 bases match TRBD2. Germline-derived CDR1 and CDR2 are KGHSH and LQKENI. CDR3 size: 16 residues. The V and J ends lost 2 bases and 0 bases, in that order; junction bases with no gene match: 7. The CDR3: CASSPGLADISYEQYF. The CDR3 DNA reads as TGTGCCAGCTCACCAGGGCTAGCGGATATCTCCTACGAGCAGTACTTC.

V gene TRBV7-9 combines with J gene TRBJ1-5; D gene unclear. Between the trimmed V and J ends, which lost 4 bases and 6 bases, there was a span of 22 bases. Per the germline V gene, CDR1 is SEHNR and CDR2 is FQNEAQ (reference sequence). The CDR3 is 17 residues long. The CDR3 here is CASSSTREIGGSQPQHF. The CDR3 DNA is TGTGCCAGCAGCTCAACAAGGGAAATTGGAGGTAGTCAGCCCCAGCATTTT.

This CDR3 reads CASSDGLAGGLQETQYF. CDR3 coding DNA: TGCGCCAGCAGCGACGGACTAGCGGGGGGCCTCCAAGAGACCCAGTACTTC. The chain uses TRBV5-1 and TRBJ2-5; TRBD2 matches at 14 bases. The J segment lost 1 base and the V segment lost 4 bases, leaving 6 bases of the junction unmatched. This CDR3 contains 17 residues. Germline CDR1 and CDR2: SGHRS and YFSETQ. The complete variable domain, with remaining parts taken from reference TRBV5-1 and TRBJ2-5, reads KAGVTQTPRYLIKTRGQQVTLSCSPISGHRSVSWYQQTPGQGLQFLFEYFSETQRNKGNFPGRFSGRQFSNSRSEMNVSTLELGDSALYLCASSDGLAGGLQETQYFGPGTRLLVL.

About this clone: Other DNA sequences from this sample encode an identical CDR3 as well. The J gene is TRBJ1-1, the V gene TRBV7-8; a weak D match, TRBD1 (5 bases). Deletions cut 2 bases from V and 5 bases from J, with 27 bases between. Germline V lookup: CDR1 SGHVS, CDR2 FQNEAQ. The CDR3 totals 19 residues. The CDR3 DNA is TGTGCCAGCAGCTTAAGCCCTTGGGGGGGACTAACCTTGAGGACTGAAGCTTTCTTT. It is translated as CASSLSPWGGLTLRTEAFF.

The V and J genes are TRBV5-1 and TRBJ2-7; TRBD1 matches at 7 bases. The V gene end was trimmed by 2 bases and the J gene end by 1 base; junction bases not matched to a gene: 6. CDR1 and CDR2 (germline): SGHRS, YFSETQ. This CDR3 spans 15 amino acids. CDR3 protein: CASSFSPTGSYEQYF. The CDR3 DNA follows: TGCGCCAGCAGCTTTTCTCCGACAGGGTCCTACGAGCAGTACTTC.

The chain has TRBV18 and TRBJ2-2, with no clear D. CDR1 KGHSH and CDR2 LQKENI come from the germline V gene. The CDR3 extends over 16 amino acids. V gave up 6 bases and J gave up 2 bases, with 16 bases separating them. The CDR3 is CASSPFKAGNTGELFF. In DNA, the CDR3 is TGTGCCAGCTCGCCATTTAAGGCAGGAAACACCGGGGAGCTGTTTTTT.

This chain joins TRBV7-3 and TRBJ2-1; tentative D call: TRBD2 (7 bases). Per germline, CDR1 SGHTA and CDR2 FQGTGA. The CDR3 length is 16 residues. Deletions cut 2 bases from V and 8 bases from J, with 19 bases between. The CDR3 protein is CASSLSGRGALYEQFF. Here the CDR3 DNA reads TGTGCCAGCAGCTTATCTGGCCGGGGGGCACTTTATGAGCAGTTCTTC. The entire variable domain, with the rest obtained from reference TRBV7-3 and TRBJ2-1, is as follows: GAGVSQTPSNKVTEKGKYVELRCDPISGHTALYWYRQSLGQGPEFLIYFQGTGAADDSGLPNDRFFAVRPEGSVSTLKIQRTERGDSAVYLCASSLSGRGALYEQFFGPGTRLTVL.

This rearrangement joins TRBV28 to TRBJ2-7, with TRBD1 matching over 11 bases. The CDR3 is 15 residues long. The V segment lost 3 bases and the J segment 5 bases; nucleotides outside the gene matches: 6. In germline, CDR1 is MDHEN, CDR2 SYDVKM. The chain's CDR3 is CASSLWDRGSHEQYF. The CDR3 DNA is TGTGCCAGCAGTTTGTGGGACAGGGGGTCCCACGAGCAGTACTTC.

The V call is TRBV6-6, the J call TRBJ1-6; TRBD1 might be the D (5 bases). The germline gives CDR1 MNHNY, CDR2 SVGAGI (reference sequence). The CDR3 totals 14 residues. Deletions cut 4 bases from V and 10 bases from J, with 14 bases between. The CDR3 DNA reads as TGTGCCAGCAGTTTGGCAGGGCACAACTCACCCCTCCACTTT. It is translated as CASSLAGHNSPLHF.

The genes are TRBV28 and TRBJ2-5; 10 bases are a match to TRBD2. CDR3 size: 14 residues. Trimming removed 6 bases from V and 3 bases from J; junction bases left unmatched: 4. CDR1 and CDR2 from the germline V gene are MDHEN and SYDVKM. In DNA, the CDR3 is TGTGCCAGCAGCTCACTAGCGGGAAAAGAGACCCAGTACTTC. Translated: CASSSLAGKETQYF.

This clone was recorded only once. The rearrangement uses TRBV6-5 and TRBJ2-5; a weak D match, TRBD1 (6 bases). Germline loops: CDR1 MNHEY, CDR2 SVGAGI. The V and J ends lost 6 bases and 4 bases respectively, with 15 bases between them. The CDR3 runs to 14 residues. The CDR3 is CASSDTQGGETQYF. The CDR3 nucleotides read TGTGCCAGCAGCGATACACAAGGGGGAGAGACCCAGTACTTC.

This clone was seen just once. The CDR3 region has the DNA TGTGCCAGCTCGGTGACAGGGGATTCCTACGAGCAGTACTTC. Its translation is CASSVTGDSYEQYF. The chain uses TRBV6-5 and TRBJ2-7; 8 bases line up with TRBD1. Trimming cost V 8 bases and J 1 base; bases outside gene matches: 7. The CDR3 sequence is 14 residues long. Germline V lookup: CDR1 MNHEY, CDR2 SVGAGI.

This chain joins TRBV5-4 and TRBJ2-4; TRBD2 might be the D (5 bases). The CDR3 is 15 residues long. The ends were cut back, 4 bases at V and 3 bases at J, with 14 bases in the middle. The germline V gene has CDR1 SGHNT and CDR2 YYREEE (reference sequence). CDR3 DNA sequence: TGTGCCAGCAGCAAACCCCTCGGGGACAAAAACATTCAGTACTTC. It translates to CASSKPLGDKNIQYF.

The chain carries TRBV2 and TRBJ1-1; no reliable D call. This CDR3 has 13 residues. Germline lookup yields CDR1 SNHLY and CDR2 FYNNEI. V lost 8 bases and J lost 2, with 12 bases in between. The CDR3 DNA is TGTGCCAGCGGAAGCCAACTAAACACTGAAGCTTTCTTT. It yields the protein CASGSQLNTEAFF.

This sequence joins TRBV19 and TRBJ1-5; D remains ambiguous. The CDR3 contains 15 residues. Germline V gene sequence: CDR1 LNHDA, CDR2 SQIVND (reference sequence). The V gene lost 5 bases and the J gene lost 0 bases, with 11 bases spanning the gap. CDR3 region: CASSLLFLSNQPQHF. Here the CDR3 DNA reads TGTGCCAGTAGTCTCCTATTTCTTAGCAATCAGCCCCAGCATTTT.

The chain is built from TRBV7-3 and TRBJ1-2; D is perhaps TRBD1 (5 bases). V was clipped by 4 bases and J by 4 bases, with 16 bases between them. The germline gives CDR1 SGHTA, CDR2 FQGTGA. The CDR3 contains 15 residues. In nucleotides, the CDR3 is TGTGCCAGCAGCTCGAATACAGGTTTTTCCTATGGCTACACCTTC. Translated: CASSSNTGFSYGYTF.

The V call is TRBV15, the J call TRBJ1-5, with 10 bases that match TRBD1. Germline V gene sequence: CDR1 LNHNV, CDR2 YYDKDF (reference sequence). V lost 3 bases and J lost 5; bases outside the gene matches: 4. This CDR3 region has 15 residues. CDR3 amino acids: CATSRAGQGHQPQHF. CDR3 in DNA: TGTGCCACCAGCAGGGCGGGACAGGGGCATCAGCCCCAGCATTTT.

This clone was observed a single time. The chain is built from TRBV5-1 and TRBJ1-2; 10 bases are a match to TRBD1. J lost 6 bases, V lost 1 base, and 6 bases had no gene match. The length of the CDR3 is 15 residues. Germline V gene sequence: CDR1 SGHRS, CDR2 YFSETQ. The CDR3 bases are TGCGCCAGCAGCTTGACGCGACAGGGGGCTGATGGCTACACCTTC. Protein sequence: CASSLTRQGADGYTF.

This sequence joins TRBV5-6 and TRBJ2-7, with 10 bases matching TRBD2. CDR3 length equals 15 residues. The V segment lost 4 bases and the J segment 2 bases; nucleotides outside the gene matches: 6. Per the germline V gene, CDR1 is SGHDT and CDR2 is YYEEEE. This CDR3 is CASSQGLAVTYEQYF. CDR3 DNA: TGTGCCAGCAGCCAAGGACTAGCGGTCACCTACGAGCAGTACTTC.

This chain joins TRBV5-6 and TRBJ2-7; TRBD1 matches at 9 bases. Germline lookup yields CDR1 SGHDT and CDR2 YYEEEE. Trimming cost V 6 bases and J 9 bases; bases outside gene matches: 7. The CDR3 runs to 12 residues. CDR3 region: CASTLDRGRQYF. Written as DNA, the CDR3 is TGTGCCAGCACCCTAGACAGGGGGAGGCAGTACTTC.